These T cell receptor beta chains were read from a single sample in a study of CD8+ T cells in alopecia areata. The protocol was immunoSEQ multiplex PCR, while the TCRdb copy is restricted to in-frame clones and leaves out a portion. The data show about 220,000 clones, with under 60% seen just once and around 1.5% held by the top ten. This material consisted of CD4+ T cells sorted from blood, taken at week 4, from a patient treated with tofacitinib. Receptor source: a human donor with alopecia areata. Both conserved end residues are part of each CDR3. D genes are given only for firm matches. Only some rows state a clone size, as once, few, many or a class for expanded clones.

>TRBJ1-6|TRBV7-2|NA|few
CASSLGGGDSPLHF
TGTGCCAGCAGCTTAGGAGGGGGAGATTCACCCCTCCACTTT
>TRBJ1-2|TRBV30|NA|NA
CASYYYGYTF
TGTGCCAGTTACTACTATGGCTACACCTTC
>TRBJ1-1|TRBV9|NA|NA
CASSVDVGNTEAFF
TGTGCCAGCAGCGTAGACGTGGGGAACACTGAAGCTTTCTTT
>TRBJ1-6|TRBV27|NA|NA
CASTLTGFNNSPLHF
TGTGCCAGCACTCTGACAGGTTTTAATAATTCACCCCTCCACTTT
>TRBJ1-2|TRBV10-3|NA|NA
CAISGPEGGYGYTF
TGTGCCATCAGTGGGCCCGAGGGGGGTTATGGCTACACCTTC
>TRBJ2-2|TRBV9|NA|NA
CASSVKRGSTGELFF
TGTGCCAGCAGCGTAAAACGGGGGTCTACCGGGGAGCTGTTTTTT
>TRBJ2-2|TRBV11-2|TRBD1|few
CASTGQENTGELFF
TGTGCCAGTACGGGACAGGAGAACACCGGGGAGCTGTTTTTT
>TRBJ2-5|TRBV5-1|NA|NA
CASSGGAQETQYF
TGCGCCAGCTCCGGGGGTGCCCAAGAGACCCAGTACTTC
>TRBJ1-1|TRBV7-2|TRBD1|NA
CASSLGFRGVVTEAFF
TGTGCCAGCAGCTTAGGATTCAGGGGGGTTGTAACTGAAGCTTTCTTT
>TRBJ2-2|TRBV30|NA|few
CAQRGLANTGELFF
TGTGCCCAACGCGGACTGGCAAACACCGGGGAGCTGTTTTTT
>TRBJ2-7|TRBV29-1|TRBD1|NA
CSVVTPTRVQGAYEQYF
TGCAGCGTTGTTACCCCGACGCGGGTGCAGGGGGCCTACGAGCAGTACTTC
>TRBJ2-1|TRBV5-1|NA|NA
CASSLQGGWNEQFF
TGCGCCAGCAGCTTACAGGGAGGGTGGAATGAGCAGTTCTTC
>TRBJ2-3|TRBV7-9|NA|few
CASSLDLRADTQYF
TGTGCCAGCAGCTTAGATTTGAGAGCAGATACGCAGTATTTT
>TRBJ2-2|TRBV6-5|NA|NA
CASTRTATSGELFF
TGTGCCAGCACGCGGACAGCCACGTCCGGGGAGCTGTTTTTT
>TRBJ2-7|TRBV7-8|NA|NA
CASSLALLDEQYF
TGTGCCAGCAGCTTAGCCTTACTAGACGAGCAGTACTTC